This passage covers 7 T cell receptor beta chains from one sample sequenced in a study of blood T cell repertoires in COVID-19. Assay used: immunoSEQ multiplex PCR; TCRdb lists only in-frame clones, some missing. The table records roughly 220,000 clones, around 87% of them present only once. What was sequenced was peripheral blood. These receptor sequences come from a woman aged 45-59 years with COVID-19, enrolled during active disease.

This chain uses TRBV27 with TRBJ2-5, with TRBD2 identical over 7 bases. Germline V gene sequence: CDR1 MNHEY, CDR2 SMNVEV (reference sequence). The V gene end was trimmed by 2 bases and the J gene end by 2 bases; junction bases not matched to a gene: 5. The CDR3 loop spans 15 amino acids. As DNA, the CDR3 is TGTGCCAGCAGTTTAGCGGGGGTCACACAAGAGACCCAGTACTTC. Its translation is CASSLAGVTQETQYF.

The chain carries TRBV2 and TRBJ1-2, with D unclear. Looked up from germline, CDR1 is SNHLY and CDR2 is FYNNEI. V lost 7 bases to trimming and J lost 8 bases, with 11 bases between them. The CDR3 runs 11 residues. The CDR3, as DNA: TGTGCCAGCACCGAGGAGAAGGGCTACACCTTC. Protein: CASTEEKGYTF.

The genes are TRBV12-1 and TRBJ2-5; the table calls TRBD1, which could not be checked here. TRBV12-1 is marked as a pseudogene. The CDR3 has 14 amino acids. The DNA of the CDR3 is TGTGCCAGCAGCTTTGGGGGCCACCAAGAGACCCAGTACTTC. Its protein product is CASSFGGHQETQYF.

This chain joins TRBV9 and TRBJ1-2; the D gene is possibly TRBD1 (5 bases). From germline, CDR1 is SGDLS and CDR2 YYNGEE. The V end lost 3 bases, the J end lost 6 bases, and 21 bases lay between the germline ends. The CDR3 spans 16 residues. This CDR3 reads CASSADLTTGGDGYTF. Written as DNA, the CDR3 is TGTGCCAGCAGCGCCGACTTAACAACTGGGGGGGATGGCTACACCTTC.

V is TRBV29-1 and J is TRBJ1-2, with D perhaps TRBD1 (6 bases). The CDR3 loop spans 14 amino acids. Germline-derived CDR1 and CDR2 are SQVTM and ANQGSEA. With 0 bases removed from V and 4 bases from J, the gap between germline ends came to 12 bases. The CDR3: CSVEDHRAFYGYTF. CDR3 in DNA: TGCAGCGTTGAAGACCACAGGGCTTTCTATGGCTACACCTTC.

The chain couples TRBV2 to TRBJ1-5; no clear D gene. The V and J ends lost 6 bases and 7 bases respectively, with 13 bases between them. This CDR3 is 13 amino acids long. CDR1 and CDR2 from the germline V gene are SNHLY and FYNNEI. DNA of the CDR3: TGTGCCAGCAGCCCGGGAATGGGCCAGCCCCAGCATTTT. Protein sequence: CASSPGMGQPQHF.

In this sample, this clone turned up a few times. The chain recombines TRBV11-3 with TRBJ2-7, with a possible D match to TRBD1 (6 bases). V was clipped by 4 bases and J by 7 bases, with 17 bases between them. Per the germline V gene, CDR1 is SGHNT and CDR2 is YENEEA. There are 14 residues in the CDR3. Here the CDR3 reads CASSSGVGSVEQYF. CDR3 DNA sequence: TGTGCCAGCAGCTCAGGGGTAGGGTCTGTGGAGCAGTACTTC.